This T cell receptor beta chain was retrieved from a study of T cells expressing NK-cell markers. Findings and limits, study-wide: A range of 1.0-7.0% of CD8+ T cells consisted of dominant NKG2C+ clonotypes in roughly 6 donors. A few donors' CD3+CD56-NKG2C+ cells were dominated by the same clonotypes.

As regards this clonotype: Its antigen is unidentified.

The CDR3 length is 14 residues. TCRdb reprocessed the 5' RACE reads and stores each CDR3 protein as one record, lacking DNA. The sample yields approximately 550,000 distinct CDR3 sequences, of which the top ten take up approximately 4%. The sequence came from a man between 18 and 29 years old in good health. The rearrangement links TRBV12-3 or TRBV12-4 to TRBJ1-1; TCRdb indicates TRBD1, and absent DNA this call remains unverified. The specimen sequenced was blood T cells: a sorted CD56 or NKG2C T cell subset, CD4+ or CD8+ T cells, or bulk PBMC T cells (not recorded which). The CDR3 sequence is CASRSRTGHVSAFF.